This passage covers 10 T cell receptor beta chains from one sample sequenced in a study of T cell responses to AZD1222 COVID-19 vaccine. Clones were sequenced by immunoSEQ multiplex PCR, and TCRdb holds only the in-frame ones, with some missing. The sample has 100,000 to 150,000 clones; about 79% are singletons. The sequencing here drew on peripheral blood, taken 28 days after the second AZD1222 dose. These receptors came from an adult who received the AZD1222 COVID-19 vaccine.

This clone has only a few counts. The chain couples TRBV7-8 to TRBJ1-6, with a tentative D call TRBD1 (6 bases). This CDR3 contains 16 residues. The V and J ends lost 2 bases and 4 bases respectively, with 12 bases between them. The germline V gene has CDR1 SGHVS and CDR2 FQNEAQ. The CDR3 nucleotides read TGTGCCAGCAGCTTAAGGGACAATCTGTATAATTCACCCCTCCACTTT. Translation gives CASSLRDNLYNSPLHF. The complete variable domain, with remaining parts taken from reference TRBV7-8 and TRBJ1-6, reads GAGVSQSPRYKVAKRGQDVALRCDPISGHVSLFWYQQALGQGPEFLTYFQNEAQLDKSGLPSDRFFAERPEGSVSTLKIQRTQQEDSAVYLCASSLRDNLYNSPLHFGNGTRLTVT.

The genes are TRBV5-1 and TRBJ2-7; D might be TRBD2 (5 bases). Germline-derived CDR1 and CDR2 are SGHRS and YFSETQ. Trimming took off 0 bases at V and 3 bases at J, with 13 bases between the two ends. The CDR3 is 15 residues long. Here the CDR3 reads CASSLGVGRDYEQYF. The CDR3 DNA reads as TGCGCCAGCAGCTTGGGAGTGGGCCGGGACTACGAGCAGTACTTC.

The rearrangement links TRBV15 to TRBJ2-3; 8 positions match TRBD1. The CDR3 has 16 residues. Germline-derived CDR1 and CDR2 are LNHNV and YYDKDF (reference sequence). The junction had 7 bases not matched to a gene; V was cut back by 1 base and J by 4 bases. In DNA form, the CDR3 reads TGTGCCACCAGCAGAGCCATTGCAGGGGGCGCAGATACGCAGTATTTT. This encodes CATSRAIAGGADTQYF.

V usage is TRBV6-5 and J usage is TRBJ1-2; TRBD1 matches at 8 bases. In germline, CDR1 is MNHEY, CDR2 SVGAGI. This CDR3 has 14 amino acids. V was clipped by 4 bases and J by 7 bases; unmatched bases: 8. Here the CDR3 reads CASSSGGAASGYTF. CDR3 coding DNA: TGTGCCAGCAGTTCAGGGGGCGCAGCCTCTGGCTACACCTTC.

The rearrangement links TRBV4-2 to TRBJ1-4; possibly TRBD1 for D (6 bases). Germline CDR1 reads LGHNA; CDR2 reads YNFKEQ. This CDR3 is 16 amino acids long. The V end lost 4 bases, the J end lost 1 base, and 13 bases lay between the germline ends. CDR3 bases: TGTGCCAGCAGCCTCGGGGCAGGGGTAACTAATGAAAAACTGTTTTTT. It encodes CASSLGAGVTNEKLFF.

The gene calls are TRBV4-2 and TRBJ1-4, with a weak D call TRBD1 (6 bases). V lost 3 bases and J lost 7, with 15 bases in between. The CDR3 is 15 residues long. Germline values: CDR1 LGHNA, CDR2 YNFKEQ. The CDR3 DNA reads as TGTGCCAGCAGCCATGACCGGGGGGCCACTGAAAAACTGTTTTTT. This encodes CASSHDRGATEKLFF.

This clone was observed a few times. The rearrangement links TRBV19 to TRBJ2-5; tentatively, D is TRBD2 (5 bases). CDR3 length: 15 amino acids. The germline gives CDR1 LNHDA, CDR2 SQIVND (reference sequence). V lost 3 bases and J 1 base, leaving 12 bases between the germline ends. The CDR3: CASSITAGIQETQYF. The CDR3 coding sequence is TGTGCCAGTAGTATTACCGCCGGGATCCAAGAGACCCAGTACTTC.

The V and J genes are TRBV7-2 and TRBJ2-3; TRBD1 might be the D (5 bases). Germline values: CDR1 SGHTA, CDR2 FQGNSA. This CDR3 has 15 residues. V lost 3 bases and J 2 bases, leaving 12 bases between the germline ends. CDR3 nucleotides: TGTGCCAGCAGCTTTTTAGGCAGGGACACAGATACGCAGTATTTT. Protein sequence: CASSFLGRDTDTQYF.

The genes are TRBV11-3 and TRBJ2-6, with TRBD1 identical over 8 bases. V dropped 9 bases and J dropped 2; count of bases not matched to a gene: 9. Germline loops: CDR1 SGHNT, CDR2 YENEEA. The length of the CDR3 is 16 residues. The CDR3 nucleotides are TGTGCCAGTTCCAGGGGGCGAGTAGCTGGGGCCAACGTCCTGACTTTC. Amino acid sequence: CASSRGRVAGANVLTF. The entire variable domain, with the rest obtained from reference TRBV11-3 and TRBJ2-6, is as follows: EAGVVQSPRYKIIEKKQPVAFWCNPISGHNTLYWYLQNLGQGPELLIRYENEEAVDDSQLPKDRFSAERLKGVDSTLKIQPAELGDSAVYLCASSRGRVAGANVLTFGAGSRLTVL.

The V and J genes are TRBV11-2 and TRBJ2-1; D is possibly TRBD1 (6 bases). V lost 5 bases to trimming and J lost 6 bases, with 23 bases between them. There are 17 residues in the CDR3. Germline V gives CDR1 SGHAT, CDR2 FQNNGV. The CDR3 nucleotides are TGTGCCAGCAGCCCCAGAACACAATCACAGGGATTCAATGAGCAGTTCTTC. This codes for CASSPRTQSQGFNEQFF.